Listed below are T cell receptor beta chains from one sample, sequenced in a study of T cells in Graves' hyperthyroidism and ophthalmopathy. TCRdb re-called the multiplex PCR reads with MiXCR, one entry per CDR3 protein. The table records approximately 360,000 distinct CDR3 sequences, 25% of them present only once. Sequencing was carried out using blood. The receptors were sampled from a man aged 50 to 59 with Graves' hyperthyroidism. The CDR3 runs from the conserved cysteine through the conserved F or W. The D gene is left open where the match is weak. Only some rows state a clone size, as once, few, many or a class for expanded clones.

D gene,V gene,clone size,J gene,CDR3 protein,CDR3 DNA
.,TRBV5-1,.,TRBJ1-1,CASALGQMNTEAFF,TGCGCCAGCGCCTTGGGACAAATGAACACTGAAGCTTTCTTT
TRBD2,TRBV20-1,many,TRBJ2-7,CSALKAGVGEQYF,TGCAGTGCCCTTAAAGCGGGAGTGGGCGAGCAGTACTTC
.,TRBV7-9,few,TRBJ2-1,CASSLFVGGLPQRNEQFF,TGTGCCAGCAGCTTATTTGTCGGGGGACTTCCACAGAGGAATGAGCAGTTCTTC
.,TRBV9,.,TRBJ2-7,CASSVSGGYYEQYF,TGTGCCAGCAGCGTAAGTGGGGGGTACTACGAGCAGTACTTC
.,TRBV6-5,many,TRBJ2-7,CASSYSSSYEQYF,TGTGCCAGCAGTTACTCGAGTAGCTACGAGCAGTACTTC
TRBD1,TRBV5-1,few,TRBJ2-1,CASSLVGQRSSYNEQFF,TGCGCCAGCAGCTTGGTGGGACAGCGGAGCTCCTACAATGAGCAGTTCTTC
.,TRBV28,once,TRBJ2-1,CASSLTVTPGPFYNEQFF,TGTGCCAGCAGTCTCACTGTGACCCCGGGCCCTTTTTACAATGAGCAGTTCTTC
TRBD1,TRBV6-1,.,TRBJ2-3,CASSAGTATDTQYF,TGTGCCAGCAGTGCGGGGACAGCAACAGATACGCAGTATTTT
TRBD1,TRBV29-1,.,TRBJ2-5,CSVRPGQGKETQYF,TGCAGCGTTCGACCGGGACAGGGGAAAGAGACCCAATACTTC
.,TRBV19,.,TRBJ2-1,CASSIQGQAPEQFF,TGTGCCAGTAGTATACAGGGTCAGGCCCCTGAGCAGTTCTTC
TRBD2,TRBV12-5,.,TRBJ2-1,CASGLSGGEQFF,TGTGCTAGTGGTCTCTCGGGGGGGGAGCAGTTCTTC
.,TRBV20-1,.,TRBJ1-3,CSAASSGNTIYF,TGCAGTGCTGCGAGCTCTGGAAACACCATATATTTT